A single sample gave rise to the 29 T cell receptor beta chains below, sequenced in a study of Ad26.COV2.S vaccination and SARS-CoV-2 variants. Only in-frame clones appear in the TCRdb table, and some are missing; sequencing was by immunoSEQ multiplex PCR. In the table there are roughly 350,000 clones, around 88% of which are singletons. Treatment here: some 19 received Ad26.COV2.S at low or high dose, single or two shots; about 5 received placebo; per-sample allocation not given. The samples date from day 63 after the first vaccine or placebo injection. The material sequenced was peripheral blood, taken in a trial of Ad26.COV2.S vaccine versus placebo. These TCRs come from a person aged 18-60 years who received the Ad26.COV2.S COVID-19 vaccine or a placebo.

The chain couples TRBV2 to TRBJ1-6, with a possible D match to TRBD1 (5 bases). In germline, CDR1 is SNHLY, CDR2 FYNNEI. There are 17 residues in the CDR3. V lost 4 bases and J lost 0, with 13 bases in between. The CDR3 DNA reads as TGTGCCAGCAGTGTCAACATGGGGGTCTCCTATAATTCACCCCTCCACTTT. The encoded protein is CASSVNMGVSYNSPLHF.

V usage is TRBV7-9 and J usage is TRBJ2-3; D call uncertain. Germline CDR1 and CDR2: SEHNR and FQNEAQ (reference sequence). V was pared by 0 bases and J by 4 bases, with 17 bases between. This CDR3 contains 17 residues. The CDR3 DNA sequence: TGTGCCAGCAGCTTAGCCTTAGGGTTCTCAGGTGCAGATACGCAGTATTTT. Translation gives CASSLALGFSGADTQYF.

V is TRBV10-3 and J is TRBJ2-6, with 11 bases aligning to TRBD2. The germline V gene has CDR1 ENHRY and CDR2 SYGVKD. J was trimmed by 2 bases and V by 6 bases; bases with no gene match: 9. This CDR3 has 18 residues. The CDR3 DNA reads TGTGCCATCAGATCAGGGGTAGCGGGGGGGACTGGGGCCAACGTCCTGACTTTC. Its translation: CAIRSGVAGGTGANVLTF.

The chain couples TRBV3-1 (or the pseudogene TRBV3-2) to TRBJ1-3; the D is unclear. The CDR3 runs 16 residues. Trimming pared 1 base from V and 0 bases from J, leaving 10 bases between. The V gene's germline CDR1 is LGHDT and CDR2 YNNKEL (reference sequence). The CDR3 DNA follows: TGTGCCAGCAGCCAAGCGTTGGGGAGCTCTGGAAACACCATATATTTT. It translates to CASSQALGSSGNTIYF.

The gene calls are TRBV7-8 and TRBJ1-4; possible D gene TRBD1, 6 bases. Germline CDR1 reads SGHVS; CDR2 reads FQNEAQ. There are 15 residues in the CDR3. V lost 5 bases and J lost 4, with 14 bases in between. The DNA of the CDR3 is TGTGCCAGCAGCCACTCAGGGGACTTTAATGAAAAACTGTTTTTT. This sequence encodes CASSHSGDFNEKLFF.

The V gene is TRBV6-5, the J gene TRBJ1-2; D gene uncertain. V was shortened by 0 bases and J by 1 base, with 6 bases between the two germline ends. The germline CDR1 and CDR2 sequences are MNHEY and SVGAGI. The CDR3 contains 14 residues. The CDR3 loop is CASSYSSYNYGYTF. The CDR3 coding sequence is TGTGCCAGCAGTTACTCGAGTTATAACTATGGCTACACCTTC.

The chain links TRBV28 to TRBJ1-5; D not resolved. CDR3 length: 11 residues. The germline CDR1 and CDR2 sequences are MDHEN and SYDVKM. Trimming stripped 1 base from V and 9 bases from J, with 4 bases between. CDR3 DNA: TGTGCCAGCAGTTTATCCGGGCCCCAGCATTTT. Its protein is CASSLSGPQHF. Looking up the rest from reference TRBV28 and TRBJ1-5 gives the full variable domain: DVKVTQSSRYLVKRTGEKVFLECVQDMDHENMFWYRQDPGLGLRLIYFSYDVKMKEKGDIPEGYSVSREKKERFSLILESASTNQTSMYLCASSLSGPQHFGDGTRLSIL.

The chain recombines TRBV6-2 or TRBV6-3 with TRBJ1-4, with 9 bases aligning to TRBD1. Per the germline V gene, CDR1 is MNHEY and CDR2 is SVGEGT. With 6 bases clipped from V and 8 bases from J, the junction kept 10 bases outside the gene matches. This CDR3 comprises 15 residues. The CDR3 loop is CASSSAGTGPEKLFF. The DNA of the CDR3 is TGTGCCAGCAGCAGTGCCGGGACAGGGCCCGAAAAACTGTTTTTT.

The chain combines TRBV19 with TRBJ2-7, with D perhaps TRBD2 (7 bases). The CDR3 contains 14 residues. Deletions cut 3 bases from V and 2 bases from J, with 11 bases between. The germline CDR1 and CDR2 sequences are LNHDA and SQIVND (reference sequence). The CDR3 spells CASSIDGGPYEQYF. CDR3 DNA: TGTGCCAGTAGTATTGACGGGGGGCCCTACGAGCAGTACTTC.

The chain links TRBV7-2 to TRBJ2-5, with TRBD1 matching 7 bases. Germline CDR1 is SGHTA and CDR2 is FQGNSA. After removal of 5 bases from V and 2 bases from J, the junction contained 8 bases not matched to a gene. This CDR3 region has 15 residues. In DNA form, the CDR3 reads TGTGCCAGCAGCCAGCGGCCGGGACAGCAAGAGACCCAGTACTTC. This gives the protein CASSQRPGQQETQYF.

This clone was detected only once. V is TRBV7-3 and J is TRBJ2-3; weak D call: TRBD1 (6 bases). The CDR3 consists of 15 residues. V gave up 2 bases and J gave up 3 bases, with 12 bases separating them. Germline CDR1 is SGHTA and CDR2 is FQGTGA. The CDR3 is CASSLGRGRTDTQYF. The DNA for the CDR3 is TGTGCCAGCAGCTTAGGAAGGGGGAGAACAGATACGCAGTATTTT.

This rearrangement joins TRBV5-1 to TRBJ2-2; unclear D gene. Trimming stripped 0 bases from V and 6 bases from J, with 3 bases between. Germline V gene data show CDR1 as SGHRS and CDR2 as YFSETQ. The CDR3 covers 12 residues. The CDR3 sequence: CASSLESGELFF. The CDR3 DNA reads as TGCGCCAGCAGCTTGGAGTCCGGGGAGCTGTTTTTT.

The chain combines TRBV6-1 with TRBJ1-2, with TRBD1 identical over 7 bases. Germline V lookup: CDR1 MNHNS, CDR2 SASEGT. Trimming took 8 bases from V and 1 from J; bases not matched to a gene: 4. This CDR3 spans 13 amino acids. CDR3 sequence: CASGQAGNYGYTF. The CDR3 DNA reads as TGTGCCAGCGGACAGGCCGGTAACTATGGCTACACCTTC.

The rearrangement links TRBV2 to TRBJ1-2; a possible D gene is TRBD1 (6 bases). V gave up 4 bases and J gave up 4 bases, with 13 bases separating them. Germline CDR1 and CDR2: SNHLY and FYNNEI. The CDR3 has 14 residues. The DNA of the CDR3 is TGTGCCAGCAGTGGTACAGGGTCCGTCTATGGCTACACCTTC. Amino acid sequence: CASSGTGSVYGYTF.

The V gene is TRBV19, the J gene TRBJ2-7; 9 bases map to TRBD1. The CDR3 covers 15 residues. Germline V gene sequence: CDR1 LNHDA, CDR2 SQIVND (reference sequence). The junction had 3 bases not matched to a gene; V was cut back by 1 base and J by 2 bases. Here the CDR3 reads CASSIAGTGPYEQYF. The CDR3 region has the DNA TGTGCCAGTAGTATAGCCGGGACAGGGCCCTACGAGCAGTACTTC.

DNA of the CDR3: TGTGCCAGCAGACAGACGCTTGACGATGGCTACACCTTC. Translating it yields CASRQTLDDGYTF. The rearrangement links TRBV2 to TRBJ1-2; D is ambiguous. CDR1 SNHLY and CDR2 FYNNEI come from the germline V gene. The CDR3 has 13 amino acids. The ends were cut back, 6 bases at V and 6 bases at J, with 14 bases in the middle.

The V gene is TRBV28, the J gene TRBJ1-6; 9 bases match TRBD1. The trim removed 5 bases at V and 11 bases at J, leaving 4 bases unmatched. The V gene's germline CDR1 is MDHEN and CDR2 SYDVKM. This CDR3 has 13 amino acids. CDR3 coding DNA: TGTGCCAGCAGTCCGGGACAGGGCCCACCCCTCCACTTT. Translating gives CASSPGQGPPLHF.

The genes are TRBV7-9 and TRBJ1-5; D ambiguous. Deletions cut 5 bases from V and 0 bases from J, with 17 bases between. Germline lookup yields CDR1 SEHNR and CDR2 FQNEAQ (reference sequence). CDR3 length: 17 amino acids. The CDR3 sequence is CASSIESDDYSNQPQHF. The CDR3 DNA sequence: TGTGCCAGCAGCATAGAGAGTGATGATTATAGCAATCAGCCCCAGCATTTT.

This clone was found a few times. The chain employs TRBV28 and TRBJ1-1; D unclear. V lost 5 bases and J 3 bases, leaving 13 bases between the germline ends. This CDR3 contains 14 residues. Germline-derived CDR1 and CDR2 are MDHEN and SYDVKM. CDR3 in DNA: TGTGCCAGCAGTCCCGCAAGGTCGTACACTGAAGCTTTCTTT. Protein: CASSPARSYTEAFF.

This clone was recorded only once. The V gene is TRBV28, the J gene TRBJ1-5, with a weak D call TRBD1 (5 bases). CDR3 size: 15 residues. V was cut by 3 bases and J by 0 bases, with 9 bases left in between. CDR1 and CDR2 (germline): MDHEN, SYDVKM. CDR3 sequence: CASSFDSYSNQPQHF. The DNA for the CDR3 is TGTGCCAGCAGTTTCGACAGCTATAGCAATCAGCCCCAGCATTTT.

This sequence joins TRBV12-3 or TRBV12-4 and TRBJ1-2; the D gene is possibly TRBD1 (5 bases). This CDR3 spans 12 amino acids. The V gene lost 8 bases and the J gene lost 4 bases, with 11 bases spanning the gap. Written as DNA, the CDR3 is TGTGCCAGCGGGCAGGGTGTCTATGGCTACACCTTC. Encoded protein: CASGQGVYGYTF.

This clone appeared a single time. The chain combines TRBV5-6 with TRBJ2-3; a possible D gene is TRBD1 (6 bases). The CDR3 is 15 residues long. The germline V gene encodes CDR1 SGHDT and CDR2 YYEEEE. The V end was cut by 3 bases, the J end by 1 base, with 12 bases between. The CDR3 sequence is CASSSRGAGTDTQYF. CDR3 DNA: TGTGCCAGCAGCTCCAGGGGAGCCGGCACAGATACGCAGTATTTT. The complete variable domain, with remaining parts taken from reference TRBV5-6 and TRBJ2-3, reads DAGVTQSPTHLIKTRGQQVTLRCSPKSGHDTVSWYQQALGQGPQFIFQYYEEEERQRGNFPDRFSGHQFPNYSSELNVNALLLGDSALYLCASSSRGAGTDTQYFGPGTRLTVL.

This rearrangement joins TRBV2 to TRBJ2-5, with 8 positions matching TRBD1. The CDR3 extends over 16 amino acids. Trimming at V came to 1 base and at J to 5 bases, leaving 9 bases not matched to a gene. Germline lookup yields CDR1 SNHLY and CDR2 FYNNEI. The CDR3 reads CASSEGQGATWETQYF. The CDR3 nucleotides are TGTGCCAGCAGTGAAGGGCAGGGGGCGACTTGGGAGACCCAGTACTTC. Full variable domain (outside the CDR3, taken from reference TRBV2 and TRBJ2-5): EPEVTQTPSHQVTQMGQEVILRCVPISNHLYFYWYRQILGQKVEFLVSFYNNEISEKSEIFDDQFSVERPDGSNFTLKIRSTKLEDSAMYFCASSEGQGATWETQYFGPGTRLLVL.

The J gene is TRBJ2-7, the V gene TRBV6-6; D possibly corresponds to TRBD1 (5 bases). Germline CDR1 is MNHNY and CDR2 is SVGAGI (reference sequence). This CDR3 spans 17 amino acids. Trimming left V 5 bases short and J 1 base short, with 21 bases between. CDR3 in amino acids: CASSQIPQGRRSYEQYF. DNA of the CDR3: TGTGCCAGCAGTCAGATACCTCAGGGTAGGCGATCCTACGAGCAGTACTTC.

This chain uses TRBV15 with TRBJ2-1; 10 nucleotides line up with TRBD2. V gave up 0 bases and J gave up 6 bases; unmatched junction bases: 14. The CDR3 sequence is 19 residues long. Germline V lookup: CDR1 LNHNV, CDR2 YYDKDF (reference sequence). The CDR3: CATSRDRYHRASGGNEQFF. The CDR3 DNA follows: TGTGCCACCAGCAGAGATAGGTATCACCGGGCTAGCGGGGGCAATGAGCAGTTCTTC.

In DNA form, the CDR3 reads TGTGCCAGCAGCGTAGGTCGGCGAATTCAAGAGACCCAGTACTTC. Amino acids: CASSVGRRIQETQYF. The chain links TRBV9 to TRBJ2-5; D is unclear. The CDR3 covers 15 residues. The ends were cut back, 0 bases at V and 2 bases at J, with 11 bases in the middle. Germline V CDR1 and CDR2: SGDLS, YYNGEE. The variable domain in full, completed from reference TRBV9 and TRBJ2-5, reads DSGVTQTPKHLITATGQRVTLRCSPRSGDLSVYWYQQSLDQGLQFLIQYYNGEERAKGNILERFSAQQFPDLHSELNLSSLELGDSALYFCASSVGRRIQETQYFGPGTRLLVL.

The chain couples TRBV16 to TRBJ2-7; 7 bases agree with TRBD2. The germline V gene encodes CDR1 KGHSY and CDR2 FQNENV. The CDR3 totals 15 residues. V was clipped by 2 bases and J by 7 bases; unmatched bases: 11. CDR3 DNA: TGTGCCAGCAGCCAAGGAGCTAGCGGAGCTAGGGAGCAGTACTTC. Residues: CASSQGASGAREQYF. Full variable domain (remainder filled in from reference TRBV16 and TRBJ2-7): GEEVAQTPKHLVRGEGQKAKLYCAPIKGHSYVFWYQQVLKNEFKFLISFQNENVFDETGMPKERFSAKCLPNSPCSLEIQATKLEDSAVYFCASSQGASGAREQYFGPGTRLTVT.

This chain connects TRBV9 to TRBJ2-2; 7 positions match TRBD1. The V gene's germline CDR1 is SGDLS and CDR2 YYNGEE. This CDR3 has 16 residues. V shed 3 bases and J 0 bases; nucleotides not matched to a gene: 5. CDR3 nucleotide sequence: TGTGCCAGCAGCGCCTTACAGGGGCCGAACACCGGGGAGCTGTTTTTT. Translation: CASSALQGPNTGELFF.

This clone was observed a handful of times. This chain uses TRBV15 with TRBJ1-1; D ambiguous. The germline V gene has CDR1 LNHNV and CDR2 YYDKDF (reference sequence). Trimming took 5 bases from V and 1 from J, leaving 17 bases between them. The CDR3 is 16 residues long. Here the CDR3 DNA reads TGTGCCACCAGCGGACTCCCTGAAGGGCCGAACACTGAAGCTTTCTTT. It yields the protein CATSGLPEGPNTEAFF.